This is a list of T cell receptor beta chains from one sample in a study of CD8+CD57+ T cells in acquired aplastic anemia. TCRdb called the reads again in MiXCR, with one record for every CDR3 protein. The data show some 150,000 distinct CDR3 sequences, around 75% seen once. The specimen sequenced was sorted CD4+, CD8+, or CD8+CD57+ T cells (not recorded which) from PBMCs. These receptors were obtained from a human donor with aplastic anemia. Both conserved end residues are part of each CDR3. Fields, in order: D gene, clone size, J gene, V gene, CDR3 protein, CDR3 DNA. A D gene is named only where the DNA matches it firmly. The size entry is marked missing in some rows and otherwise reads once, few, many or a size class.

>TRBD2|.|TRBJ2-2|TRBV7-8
CASSSLSGAGTGELFF
TGTGCCAGCAGCTCGTTGAGCGGGGCAGGGACCGGGGAGCTGTTTTTT
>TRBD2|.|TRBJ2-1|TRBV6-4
CASSRLAPPDEQFF
TGTGCCAGCAGCCGACTAGCGCCCCCTGATGAGCAGTTCTTC
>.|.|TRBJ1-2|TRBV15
CATTPDYISGYTF
TGTGCCACCACCCCGGACTACATATCAGGCTACACCTTC
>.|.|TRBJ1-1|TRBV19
CASSLSENTEAFF
TGTGCCAGTAGTCTTTCGGAAAACACTGAAGCTTTCTTT
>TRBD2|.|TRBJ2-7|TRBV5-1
CASRGFQLAGFYEQYF
TGCGCCAGCAGGGGCTTCCAACTAGCGGGCTTCTACGAGCAGTACTTC
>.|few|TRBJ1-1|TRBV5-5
CASSSPTANTEAFF
TGTGCCAGCAGCTCGCCGACAGCGAACACTGAAGCTTTCTTT
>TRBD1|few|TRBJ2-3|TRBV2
CASSEGRGLTDTQYF
TGTGCCAGCAGTGAAGGCAGGGGGTTGACAGATACGCAGTATTTT
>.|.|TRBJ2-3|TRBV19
CASSPRPTGYSTDTQYF
TGTGCCAGTAGTCCGAGGCCTACAGGGTATAGCACAGATACGCAGTATTTT
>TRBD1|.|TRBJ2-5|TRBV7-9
CASSLGQGAGETQYF
TGTGCCAGCAGCTTAGGACAGGGGGCGGGTGAGACCCAGTACTTC
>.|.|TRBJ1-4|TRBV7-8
CASSPDGGEGEKLFF
TGTGCCAGCAGCCCGGATGGGGGAGAGGGCGAAAAACTGTTTTTT
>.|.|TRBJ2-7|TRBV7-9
CASSLASPGEIVYEQYF
TGTGCCAGCAGCTTAGCGAGTCCAGGGGAAATTGTTTACGAGCAGTACTTC
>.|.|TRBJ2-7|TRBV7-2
CASSPIGNSFSYEQYF
TGTGCCAGCAGCCCCATCGGGAATAGCTTCTCCTACGAGCAGTACTTC
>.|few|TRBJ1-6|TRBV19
CASIILPGHNSPLHF
TGTGCCAGTATAATACTGCCTGGTCATAATTCACCCCTCCACTTT
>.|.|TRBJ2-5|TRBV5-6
CAISESGVTETQYF
TGTGCCATCAGTGAGTCGGGGGTAACAGAGACCCAGTACTTC
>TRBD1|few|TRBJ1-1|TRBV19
CASGGQGATEAFF
TGTGCCAGTGGGGGACAGGGGGCCACTGAAGCTTTCTTT
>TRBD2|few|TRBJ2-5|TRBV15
CATSRDILAGETQYF
TGTGCCACCAGCAGAGATATCCTAGCGGGAGAGACCCAGTACTTC
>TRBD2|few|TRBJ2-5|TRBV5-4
CASSQTGGGETQYF
TGTGCCAGCAGTCAAACGGGAGGAGGGGAGACCCAGTACTTC
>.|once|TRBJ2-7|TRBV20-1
CSARDNSDYEQYF
TGCAGTGCTAGAGATAACAGCGACTACGAGCAGTACTTC
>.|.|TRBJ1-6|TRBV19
CASSVGQKLHF
TGTGCCAGTAGTGTGGGACAAAAACTCCACTTT
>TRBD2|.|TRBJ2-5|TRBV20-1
CSAWTSTQETQYF
TGCAGTGCGTGGACTAGCACCCAAGAGACCCAGTACTTC
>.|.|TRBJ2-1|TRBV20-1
CSARVPSTVSYNEQFF
TGCAGTGCTAGAGTCCCTAGTACTGTGTCCTACAATGAGCAGTTCTTC
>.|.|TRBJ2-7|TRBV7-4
CASSLAGPTYEQYF
TGTGCCAGCAGCTTAGCAGGTCCCACCTACGAGCAGTACTTC
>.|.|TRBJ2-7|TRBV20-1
CSANLQGYYEQYF
TGCAGTGCTAATTTACAGGGTTATTACGAGCAGTACTTC